A single sample gave rise to the 30 T cell receptor beta chains below, sequenced in a study of response to subunit inactivated influenza vaccine. TCRdb recomputed calls from the RT-PCR reads with MiXCR, one row per CDR3 protein. The sample yields hundreds of thousands of distinct CDR3 sequences, approximately 11% seen once. Sequencing was performed on PBMCs from blood, taken 35 to 45 days after vaccination. These receptors came from a man aged 45-65 years who received an inactivated influenza vaccine.

There are many counts of this clonotype. The chain has TRBV9 and TRBJ1-1; weak D call: TRBD1 (5 bases). V was clipped by 3 bases and J by 6 bases, with 18 bases between them. CDR1 and CDR2 (germline): SGDLS, YYNGEE. CDR3 length: 15 residues. CDR3 sequence reads: CASSGFGRGAAEAFF. CDR3 DNA: TGTGCCAGCAGCGGCTTCGGGAGGGGCGCAGCTGAAGCTTTCTTT.

This clonotype was detected a few times. This sequence joins TRBV20-1 and TRBJ2-7, with D perhaps TRBD1 (5 bases). Trimming stripped 6 bases from V and 3 bases from J, with 15 bases between. CDR1 DFQATT and CDR2 SNEGSKA come from the germline V gene (reference sequence). This CDR3 contains 13 residues. The CDR3 here is CSAGRRTNYEQYF. CDR3 nucleotide sequence: TGCAGTGCAGGGCGACGGACAAACTACGAGCAGTACTTC.

V gene TRBV3-1 combines with J gene TRBJ2-7; the D is unclear. Trimming left V 6 bases short and J 3 bases short, with 15 bases between. Germline CDR1 LGHDT, CDR2 YNNKEL (reference sequence). The CDR3 covers 14 residues. CDR3 loop: CASRREDGSYEQYF. DNA for the CDR3: TGTGCCAGCAGACGTGAGGACGGAAGCTACGAGCAGTACTTC.

The chain recombines TRBV12-3 or TRBV12-4 with TRBJ1-3; D gene unclear. Trimming took 6 bases from V and 0 from J, leaving 15 bases between them. This CDR3 region has 16 residues. Written as DNA, the CDR3 is TGTGCCAGCAGCCTAGACACCACGGGCTCTGGAAACACCATATATTTT. It encodes CASSLDTTGSGNTIYF.

J is TRBJ2-2 and V is TRBV9; D is tentatively TRBD1 or TRBD2 (7 bases each). CDR1 and CDR2 from the germline V gene are SGDLS and YYNGEE. V was shortened by 2 bases and J by 6 bases, with 14 bases between the two germline ends. CDR3 length: 15 residues. The CDR3 sequence: CASSVGGGFSGELFF. Here the CDR3 DNA reads TGTGCCAGCAGCGTGGGAGGGGGCTTTTCCGGGGAGCTGTTTTTT.

This clonotype was seen repeatedly, ten times or more. The chain combines TRBV20-1 with TRBJ2-3, with D possibly TRBD1 on 6 matching bases. This CDR3 comprises 14 residues. V lost 3 bases and J lost 5, with 15 bases in between. CDR1 is DFQATT, CDR2 SNEGSKA, per germline (reference sequence). DNA for the CDR3: TGCAGTGCTAGCCCCCGGGTCAGGGGAGATACGCAGTATTTT. It specifies CSASPRVRGDTQYF.

This clonotype was counted only a few times. V usage is TRBV11-2 and J usage is TRBJ2-5; TRBD2 agrees at 16 bases. The V gene end was trimmed by 4 bases and the J gene end by 4 bases; junction bases not matched to a gene: 6. CDR3 length equals 17 residues. CDR1 SGHAT and CDR2 FQNNGV come from the germline V gene. The CDR3 loop is CASSSPGLAGGLETQYF. In DNA form, the CDR3 reads TGTGCCAGCAGCTCTCCGGGACTAGCGGGAGGGCTAGAGACCCAGTACTTC.

This clonotype turned up a few times. The rearrangement links TRBV12-3 or TRBV12-4 to TRBJ2-6; unclear D gene. The CDR3 is 15 amino acids. V was pared by 7 bases and J by 0 bases, with 10 bases between. The CDR3 loop is CASNKDHSGANVLTF. For the CDR3, the DNA is TGTGCCAGCAACAAGGACCACTCTGGGGCCAACGTCCTGACTTTC.

V is TRBV28 and J is TRBJ1-2, with D hard to call. V gave up 10 bases and J gave up 4 bases, with 16 bases separating them. CDR1 MDHEN and CDR2 SYDVKM come from the germline V gene. CDR3 length equals 13 residues. The CDR3 loop reads CATPDPDGYGYTF. DNA for the CDR3: TGTGCCACCCCCGATCCAGACGGCTATGGCTACACCTTC.

In this sample, this clonotype turned up many times. The chain is built from TRBV12-3 or TRBV12-4 and TRBJ1-1, with D unclear. V gave up 6 bases and J gave up 3 bases, with 17 bases separating them. The CDR3 length is 15 residues. CDR3 in amino acids: CASSPGRVRDTEAFF. The CDR3 DNA sequence: TGTGCCAGCAGCCCCGGACGGGTGAGGGACACTGAAGCTTTCTTT.

This clonotype was seen a few times. The CDR3 region is CASSTGGPPNTEAFF. The CDR3 nucleotides are TGTGCCAGCAGTACAGGGGGTCCTCCGAACACTGAAGCTTTCTTT. This sequence joins TRBV6-2 or TRBV6-3 and TRBJ1-1; 8 positions match TRBD1. CDR1 is MNHEY, CDR2 SVGEGT, per germline. V was pared by 5 bases and J by 1 base, with 6 bases of the junction left unmatched. There are 15 residues in the CDR3.

V gene TRBV4-2 combines with J gene TRBJ2-7; D remains ambiguous. The CDR3 runs 13 residues. V shed 6 bases and J shed 0 bases, with 9 bases lying between them. Looked up from germline, CDR1 is LGHNA and CDR2 is YNFKEQ. The CDR3: CASSPTLSYEQYF. In DNA form, the CDR3 reads TGTGCCAGCAGTCCGACTCTCTCCTACGAGCAGTACTTC.

CDR3 nucleotides: TGTGCCAGCAGCCAGGGGGGGCACCGGGCCTTACCATGCGAGCAGTACTTC. Residues: CASSQGGHRALPCEQYF. The chain carries TRBV3-1 and TRBJ2-7, with D perhaps matching TRBD2 (7 bases). The length of the CDR3 is 17 residues. V dropped 3 bases and J dropped 6 bases, with 24 bases sitting between them. The germline CDR1 and CDR2 sequences are LGHDT and YNNKEL (reference sequence).

This clonotype turned up a few times. The genes are TRBV20-1 and TRBJ2-3; 12 bases map to TRBD2. Per the germline V gene, CDR1 is DFQATT and CDR2 is SNEGSKA (reference sequence). This CDR3 contains 14 residues. The trim removed 6 bases at V and 6 bases at J, leaving 7 bases unmatched. CDR3 bases: TGCAGTGCAGATAGAACTAGCGGGAGGGATACGCAGTATTTT. This encodes CSADRTSGRDTQYF.

The J gene is TRBJ1-5, the V gene TRBV7-2; D ambiguous. The germline CDR1 and CDR2 sequences are SGHTA and FQGNSA. This CDR3 comprises 15 residues. Trimming left V 1 base short and J 0 bases short, with 7 bases between. The CDR3 coding sequence is TGTGCCAGCAGCTTAGGCAGGAGTAGCAATCAGCCCCAGCATTTT. This sequence encodes CASSLGRSSNQPQHF.

This chain connects TRBV6-5 to TRBJ1-2, with 10 bases fitting TRBD1. The V gene's germline CDR1 is MNHEY and CDR2 SVGAGI. Unmatched junction bases numbered 6, after V lost 0 bases and J lost 8 bases. The CDR3 is 15 amino acids. The CDR3 is CASSYSRQGAQGYTF. The CDR3 DNA is TGTGCCAGCAGTTACTCACGACAGGGGGCGCAAGGCTACACCTTC.

The rearrangement joins TRBV7-2 to TRBJ1-2; possibly TRBD1 for D (5 bases). Trimming cost V 1 base and J 7 bases, with 13 bases left between them. Per the germline V gene, CDR1 is SGHTA and CDR2 is FQGNSA. The CDR3 covers 14 residues. CDR3 nucleotide sequence: TGTGCCAGCAGCTTAGATTCAGGGTCGCCTGGCTACACCTTC. It encodes CASSLDSGSPGYTF.

This clonotype was recorded at least ten times. Here the CDR3 reads CASSSGGPRSSYEQYF. The CDR3 nucleotides read TGTGCCAGCAGTTCGGGGGGCCCAAGGAGCTCCTACGAGCAGTACTTC. The J gene is TRBJ2-7, the V gene TRBV11-2, with D perhaps TRBD2 (7 bases). The ends were cut back, 6 bases at V and 0 bases at J, with 18 bases in the middle. CDR1 is SGHAT and CDR2 is FQNNGV in the germline V gene. The CDR3 spans 16 residues.

J is TRBJ1-1 and V is TRBV24-1; D unclear. Trimming shortened V by 7 bases and J by 3 bases, and 11 bases separated the two germline ends. Germline lookup yields CDR1 KGHDR and CDR2 SFDVKD. The CDR3 consists of 13 residues. DNA of the CDR3: TGTGCCACCAGGCGAAACCGGGACACTGAAGCTTTCTTT. This encodes CATRRNRDTEAFF.

This chain uses TRBV7-2 with TRBJ1-1; TRBD1 is a possible D gene (5 bases). The V and J ends lost 6 bases and 4 bases respectively, with 12 bases between them. The CDR3 is made up of 13 amino acids. Germline loops: CDR1 SGHTA, CDR2 FQGNSA. The CDR3 loop reads CASRSAGGTEAFF. CDR3 coding DNA: TGTGCCAGCAGATCGGCGGGGGGCACTGAAGCTTTCTTT. The full variable domain, completed using reference TRBV7-2 and TRBJ1-1, is GAGVSQSPSNKVTEKGKDVELRCDPISGHTALYWYRQSLGQGLEFLIYFQGNSAPDKSGLPSDRFSAERTGGSVSTLTIQRTQQEDSAVYLCASRSAGGTEAFFGQGTRLTVV.

V usage is TRBV18 and J usage is TRBJ2-1, with 16 bases aligning to TRBD2. V lost 0 bases, J lost 8 bases, and 1 base stayed unmatched. CDR1 and CDR2 (germline): KGHSH, LQKENI. This CDR3 spans 16 amino acids. Here the CDR3 reads CASSPPGLAGGHEQFF. In DNA form, the CDR3 reads TGTGCCAGCTCACCACCGGGACTAGCGGGAGGGCATGAGCAGTTCTTC.

This clonotype was seen only a few times. V and J are TRBV7-9 and TRBJ2-3; D gene uncertain. Per germline, CDR1 SEHNR and CDR2 FQNEAQ (reference sequence). This CDR3 has 13 amino acids. Trimming stripped 11 bases from V and 2 bases from J, with 14 bases between. CDR3 in DNA: TGTGCCGCATCCCCCAAGCCCACAGATACGCAGTATTTT. As protein: CAASPKPTDTQYF.

This clonotype was counted ten times or more. The rearrangement links TRBV7-2 to TRBJ2-1; the match to TRBD1 covers 8 bases. The CDR3 contains 15 residues. Trimming at V came to 3 bases and at J to 1 base, leaving 2 bases not matched to a gene. The V gene's germline CDR1 is SGHTA and CDR2 FQGNSA. CDR3 bases: TGTGCCAGCAGCTTTTGGACAGGGTCCTACAATGAGCAGTTCTTC. Translation gives CASSFWTGSYNEQFF.

The genes are TRBV4-1 and TRBJ2-7; weak D call: TRBD1 (6 bases). V lost 2 bases, J lost 5 bases, and 10 bases lay in between. The CDR3 is 13 amino acids. Germline V gene sequence: CDR1 MGHRA, CDR2 YSYEKL. CDR3 DNA: TGCGCCAGCAGCCAAAAACAGGGCCACGAGCAGTACTTC. Amino acids: CASSQKQGHEQYF.

This clonotype was detected ten times or more. This chain links TRBV4-3 with TRBJ1-2, with TRBD1 identical over 8 bases. The germline gives CDR1 LGHNA, CDR2 YSLEER. The CDR3 has 16 residues. With 0 bases clipped from V and 8 bases from J, the junction kept 11 bases outside the gene matches. The CDR3 nucleotides are TGCGCCAGCAGCCAAGATAGAACAGGGGGTTCTTGGGGCTACACCTTC. It codes for CASSQDRTGGSWGYTF.

This clonotype has at least ten counts. The chain uses TRBV20-1 and TRBJ2-5, with 8 bases that match TRBD1. Looked up from germline, CDR1 is DFQATT and CDR2 is SNEGSKA (reference sequence). The CDR3 extends over 12 amino acids. V lost 5 bases, J lost 5 bases, and 4 bases stayed unmatched. The CDR3 DNA is TGCAGTGCTGTCAGGGGGCACGAGACCCAGTACTTC. Residues: CSAVRGHETQYF.

This clonotype was seen a handful of times. V is TRBV4-3 and J is TRBJ1-1, with D unclear. Looked up from germline, CDR1 is LGHNA and CDR2 is YSLEER. Trimming shortened V by 1 base and J by 7 bases, and 16 bases separated the two germline ends. The CDR3 runs to 15 residues. CDR3 amino acids: CASSQVGSGSIEAFF. CDR3 nucleotides: TGCGCCAGCAGCCAAGTGGGTTCGGGTTCAATTGAAGCTTTCTTT.

CDR3 amino acids: CAISGGSHEQYF. The DNA for the CDR3 is TGTGCCATCAGTGGAGGTTCCCACGAGCAGTACTTC. The chain links TRBV10-3 to TRBJ2-7, with D hard to call. Germline V gives CDR1 ENHRY, CDR2 SYGVKD. V lost 4 bases to trimming and J lost 5 bases, with 9 bases between them. This CDR3 contains 12 residues.

This clonotype has at least ten counts. The gene calls are TRBV11-2 and TRBJ2-2, with TRBD2 matching over 11 bases. V was pared by 5 bases and J by 4 bases, with 21 bases of the junction left unmatched. This CDR3 comprises 21 residues. The germline V gene has CDR1 SGHAT and CDR2 FQNNGV. The CDR3 reads CASSPPPTILAGVRGTGELFF. As DNA, the CDR3 is TGTGCCAGCAGCCCGCCCCCAACGATACTAGCGGGAGTAAGGGGCACCGGGGAGCTGTTTTTT. Drawing the rest from reference TRBV11-2 and TRBJ2-2, the complete variable domain is EAGVAQSPRYKIIEKRQSVAFWCNPISGHATLYWYQQILGQGPKLLIQFQNNGVVDDSQLPKDRFSAERLKGVDSTLKIQPAKLEDSAVYLCASSPPPTILAGVRGTGELFFGEGSRLTVL.

This clonotype appeared many times. The chain links TRBV6-2 or TRBV6-3 to TRBJ2-2, with 7 bases that match TRBD1. The CDR3 contains 14 residues. Germline values: CDR1 MNHEY, CDR2 SVGEGT. Trimming removed 6 bases from V and 0 bases from J; junction bases left unmatched: 1. The CDR3 loop reads CASRQGTNTGELFF. CDR3 bases: TGTGCCAGCAGACAGGGGACGAACACCGGGGAGCTGTTTTTT.